This TCR beta chain came from a study of T cell repertoires in cytomegalovirus infection. On the study more broadly: CMV epitopes used comprised recently identified HLA-C-restricted ones and well-studied HLA-B-restricted ones. Shared public TCR beta signatures pointed to both CMV infection and a matching HLA type. General observations from the study: HLA-C-restricted CMV-specific TCR beta clonotypes were dominant in the ex vivo response. Identification of carriers of CMV plus the relevant HLA was performed using cumulative public TCR beta family frequency.

In the case of this clonotype: Its antigen is as yet unknown.

TCRdb independently ran MiXCR on the reads; one entry per CDR3 protein. The table shows under 150,000 distinct CDR3 sequences, with 30% occurring only once. Looked up from germline, CDR1 is LNHDA and CDR2 is SQIVND (reference sequence). CDR3 length equals 13 residues. Trimming shortened V by 1 base and J by 5 bases, and 6 bases separated the two germline ends. Material: CD8+ T cells from cultured PBMCs, obtained from culture after CMV antigen stimulation. The chain uses TRBV19 and TRBJ2-4; no firm D call. The receptor was derived from a human donor in good health (CMV status not recorded). Some clones in this sample may be carry-over from other donors' samples. CDR3 protein: CASSIGLQNIQYF. The CDR3 DNA follows: TGTGCCAGTAGTATAGGGTTACAAAACATTCAGTACTTC.